This TCR beta chain derives from a study of radiation and T cells in renal cell carcinoma. Study overall: Nephrectomy followed 15 Gy stereotactic body radiation by 4 weeks. Study-level results: In blood, top tumor clones expanded by 2 weeks, shrinking by 4. No pretreatment tumor biopsies were available for baseline clonotypes.

Time point: baseline pretreatment blood. Treatment: 15 Gy SBRT to primary tumor, nephrectomy 4 weeks later. The patient's renal cell carcinoma had clear cell pathology. The CDR3 extends over 16 amino acids. Between the trimmed V and J ends, which lost 1 base and 2 bases, there was a span of 14 bases. Germline V gene lookup returns CDR1 SGHTA and CDR2 FQGNSA. About this clone itself: What it binds is not known.

Here immunoSEQ multiplex PCR was the method, and the copy in TCRdb shows in-frame clones only, minus some. This repertoire shows approximately 140,000 clones, approximately 82% found once; its top ten account for approximately 24%. The chain combines TRBV7-2 with TRBJ1-1, with D unclear. This material consisted of blood, taken from a patient whose treatment included radiotherapy and nephrectomy. The clonotype comes from a woman between 50 and 59 years old with renal cell carcinoma. The CDR3 nucleotides read TGTGCCAGCAGCTTAGGGTTCGGTCCCCCTAACACTGAAGCTTTCTTT. This codes for CASSLGFGPPNTEAFF.